This T cell receptor beta chain was retrieved from a study of MAIT cells during Salmonella Paratyphi A infection (dated by TCRdb to about 2017). Regarding the research as a whole: A single dose of 1-5x10^3 CFU of S. Paratyphi A strain NVGH308 was swallowed by adult volunteers aged 18 to 60. Starting at diagnosis, the diagnosed volunteers took ciprofloxacin 500 mg twice daily for 14 days. What the authors observed across the whole study: Although the availability of volunteer samples limited sample sizes, the sizes were judged adequate for detecting differences between groups. From baseline to mid-infection, the space taken up by over-represented MAIT clonotypes dropped significantly (around 0.17 to 0.099), whereas no significant difference was seen post-infection. Diagnosed volunteers showed more expansion or contraction among top five MAIT clonotypes than healthy controls (about 0.54 versus 0.13), suggesting infection-driven repertoire reshaping. MAIT TRBV usage was oligoclonal, favouring TRBV20 and TRBV6, and appeared unchanged by infection.

The time point label on this specimen signifies: before S. Paratyphi A challenge (baseline). MAIT cells were defined as Valpha7.2+ CD161+ T cells and were identified and sorted by flow cytometry. Circulating MAIT cell TCRbeta repertoires were profiled longitudinally in six volunteers in whom enteric fever developed after controlled oral challenge with live Salmonella Paratyphi A. Every diagnosed volunteer provided MAIT cell samples at three timepoints: pre-infection, mid-infection and post-infection. Enteric fever was diagnosed on the basis of Paratyphi A bacteremia and/or persistent fever above 38 degrees C lasting more than 12 hours. Infection was diagnosed in challenged volunteers between day 4 and day 7 after challenge. For RNA extraction, roughly 5,000 to 10,000 MAIT cells from each sample were sorted straight into RNAqueous-Micro lysis buffer. Lymphoprep gradient centrifugation was used to isolate peripheral blood mononuclear cells from blood samples and leukocyte cones. Cell sorting used a BD FACSAria Fusion or BD FACSAria III sorter.

Compared with the rest of its sample, this clonotype is medium-sized (0.01 to 0.1%). Which antigen it targets is not known. No base quality information exists; no much larger clone differs at one position. The CDR3 has 14 amino acids, counting the end cysteine and phenylalanine. Only the CDR3 portion is preserved as DNA: 42 bases, with reading frame beginning at the first base. The germline V end is reduced by 2 bases and the J end by 4 bases; junction bases left unmatched: 7. CDR1 SQVTM and CDR2 ANQGSEA were looked up in the germline V gene. To prepare the library, 5' RACE was applied. Two rounds of PCR with Phusion High-Fidelity polymerase amplified TCRbeta, with sample-specific barcodes added in the primers. Template-switch cDNA synthesis with SMARTScribe reverse transcriptase and a TRBC-specific primer was used to generate TCRbeta libraries. After barcoding, samples were pooled and then prepared using the NEBNext Ultra DNA Library Prep Kit for Illumina. Libraries were sequenced on an Illumina MiSeq with the MiSeq reagent kit v2, 300 cycles. As for the original processing: Reads were demultiplexed by barcode with Jemultiplexer and aligned with MiTCR using default parameters. VDJtools removed non-functional sequences, and clonotypes were defined by amino acid sequence, with clonotype frequencies based on assigned sequence reads. In the clonal space homeostasis analysis, clonotypes were grouped by frequency into over-represented (0.05-1), large, medium and small bins. In-frame beta chains were kept once TCRdb had trimmed the public reads at Q25 with fastp and called clones with MiXCR. For every CDR3 protein sequence, its rows merge into one entry that carries the most common genes and DNA. These V and J calls rely on TCRdb rather than the paper's analysis. The sample table holds around 880 distinct CDR3 sequences, of which approximately 22% were seen once. The top ten hold around 63% of the sample.

The chain was built from TRBV29-1 and TRBJ1-1, and 7 junctional nucleotides match TRBD1. The TCR originated in a person aged 18 to 70 who was deliberately infected with Salmonella Paratyphi A in a paratyphoid fever challenge study. The sequences come from MAIT cells from blood, collected at the first sampling point of the challenge study. The DNA reads TGCAGCGTTGAAAGTGGACAGGCGATCACTGAAGCTTTCTTT. It is translated as CSVESGQAITEAFF.